The clone carrying this T cell receptor (beta chain) was picked up a small number of times. The data belong to a study of T-cell memory formation after mild COVID-19. Losses at the gene ends were 3 bases for V and 4 bases for J; bases not matched to a gene: 11. Germline CDR1 reads SQVTM; CDR2 reads ANQGSEA. The CDR3 has 15 amino acids. TCRdb called the 5' RACE reads again in MiXCR, with one record for every CDR3 protein. The table has about 250,000 distinct CDR3 sequences, approximately 15% seen once; the top ten hold about 2%. The source is an adult woman who had mild COVID-19 (a few samples of this study predate the infection). Cell type and time point are not known. The sequenced sample consisted of PBMCs or a T cell subset sorted from them (not recorded which). The chain carries TRBV29-1 and TRBJ1-1; 7 nucleotides align to TRBD1. The CDR3 DNA follows: TGCAGCGTTGACCCTCGAGGGCAGGGGGTCACTGAAGCTTTCTTT. The encoded protein is CSVDPRGQGVTEAFF.